The present T cell receptor beta chain was sequenced within a study of blood T cell repertoires in COVID-19. Study as a whole: Material from acute and convalescent COVID-19 was sourced from the United States, Italy and Spain.

In the authors' methods: Researchers report that nucleated cell counts were estimated from reference gene primer amplification. Clones were sequenced by immunoSEQ multiplex PCR, and TCRdb holds only the in-frame ones, with some missing. That table furnishes V, J and clone size, whereas the DNA furnished D and trimming. The sample holds roughly 410,000 clones, more than 70% seen once. There are 14 residues in the CDR3. Trimming stripped 10 bases from V and 5 bases from J, with 15 bases between. Germline V lookup: CDR1 LNHDA, CDR2 SQIVND (reference sequence). This sequence joins TRBV19 and TRBJ1-6; a possible D gene is TRBD1 (5 bases). Sequencing input: peripheral blood. This receptor was obtained from a woman aged 60-70 years with COVID-19, enrolled during active disease. The CDR3 nucleotides read TGTGCCACCCGGGGGACTCAAAATAATTCACCCCTCCACTTT. It specifies CATRGTQNNSPLHF.